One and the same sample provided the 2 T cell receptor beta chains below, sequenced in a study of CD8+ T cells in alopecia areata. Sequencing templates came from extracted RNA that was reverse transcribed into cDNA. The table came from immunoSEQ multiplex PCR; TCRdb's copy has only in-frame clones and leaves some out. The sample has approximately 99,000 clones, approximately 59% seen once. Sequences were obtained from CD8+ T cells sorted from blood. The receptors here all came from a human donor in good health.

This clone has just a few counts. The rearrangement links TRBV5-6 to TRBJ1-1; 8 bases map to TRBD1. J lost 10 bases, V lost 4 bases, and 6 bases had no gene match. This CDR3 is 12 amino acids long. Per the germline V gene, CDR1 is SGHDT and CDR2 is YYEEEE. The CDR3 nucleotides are TGTGCCAGCAGCCCCCCGACAGGGGCAGCTTTCTTT. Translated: CASSPPTGAAFF.

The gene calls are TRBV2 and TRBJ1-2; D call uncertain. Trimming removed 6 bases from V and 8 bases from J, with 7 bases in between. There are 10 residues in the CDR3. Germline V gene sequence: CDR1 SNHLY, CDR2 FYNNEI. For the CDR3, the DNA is TGTGCCAGCAGATTTGACGGCTACACCTTC. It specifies CASRFDGYTF.